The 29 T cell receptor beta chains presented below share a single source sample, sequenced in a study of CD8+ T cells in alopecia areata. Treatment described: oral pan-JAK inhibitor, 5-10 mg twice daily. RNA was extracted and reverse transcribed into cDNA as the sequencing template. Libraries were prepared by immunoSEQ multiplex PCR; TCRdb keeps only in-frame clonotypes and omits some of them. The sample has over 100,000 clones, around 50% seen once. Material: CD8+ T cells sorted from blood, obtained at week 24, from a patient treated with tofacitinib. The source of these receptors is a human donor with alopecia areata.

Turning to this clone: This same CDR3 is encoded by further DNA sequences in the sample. CDR3 coding DNA: TGTGCCAGCAGCCAAGATAGGGGAGCGGGAGATACGCAGTATTTT. It codes for CASSQDRGAGDTQYF. V gene TRBV4-2 combines with J gene TRBJ2-3, with D tentatively TRBD2 (6 bases). This CDR3 has 15 residues. The germline CDR1 and CDR2 sequences are LGHNA and YNFKEQ. V was shortened by 0 bases and J by 5 bases, with 12 bases between the two germline ends.

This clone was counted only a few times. CDR3 loop: CASSPDRNNEQFF. CDR3 nucleotide sequence: TGTGCCAGCAGCCCGGACAGGAACAATGAGCAGTTCTTC. This sequence joins TRBV13 and TRBJ2-1; 7 bases are a match to TRBD1. The V gene's germline CDR1 is PRHDT and CDR2 FYEKMQ (reference sequence). The CDR3 length is 13 residues. V lost 5 bases to trimming and J lost 5 bases; unmatched junction nucleotides: 3. Using reference TRBV13 and TRBJ2-1 for the parts outside the CDR3, the full variable domain is AAGVIQSPRHLIKEKRETATLKCYPIPRHDTVYWYQQGPGQDPQFLISFYEKMQSDKGSIPDRFSAQQFSDYHSELNMSSLELGDSALYFCASSPDRNNEQFFGPGTRLTVL.

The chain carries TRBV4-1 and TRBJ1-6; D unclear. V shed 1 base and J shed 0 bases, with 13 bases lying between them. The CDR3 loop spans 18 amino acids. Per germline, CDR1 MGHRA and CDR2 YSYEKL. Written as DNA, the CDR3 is TGCGCCAGCAGCCAAGGTTTTCTTTCAAGCTCCTATAATTCACCCCTCCACTTT. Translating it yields CASSQGFLSSSYNSPLHF.

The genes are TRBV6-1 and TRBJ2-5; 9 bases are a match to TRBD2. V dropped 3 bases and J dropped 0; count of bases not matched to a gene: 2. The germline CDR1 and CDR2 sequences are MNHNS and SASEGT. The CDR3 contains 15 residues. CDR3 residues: CASSEVAGDQETQYF. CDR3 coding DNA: TGTGCCAGCAGTGAGGTAGCGGGGGACCAAGAGACCCAGTACTTC.

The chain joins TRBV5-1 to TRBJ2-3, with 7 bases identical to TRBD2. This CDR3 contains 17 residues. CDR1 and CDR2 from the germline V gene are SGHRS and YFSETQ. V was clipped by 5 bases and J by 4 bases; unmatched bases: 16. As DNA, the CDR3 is TGCGCCAGCAGGGGTCTTTGGAACGGGGGAGGGCCAGATACGCAGTATTTT. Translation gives CASRGLWNGGGPDTQYF.

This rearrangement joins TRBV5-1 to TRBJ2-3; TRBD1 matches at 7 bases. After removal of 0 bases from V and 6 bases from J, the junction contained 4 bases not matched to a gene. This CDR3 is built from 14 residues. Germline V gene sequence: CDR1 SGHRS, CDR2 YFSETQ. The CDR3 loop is CASSLEGGLDTQYF. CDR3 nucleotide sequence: TGCGCCAGCAGCTTGGAAGGGGGCCTCGATACGCAGTATTTT.

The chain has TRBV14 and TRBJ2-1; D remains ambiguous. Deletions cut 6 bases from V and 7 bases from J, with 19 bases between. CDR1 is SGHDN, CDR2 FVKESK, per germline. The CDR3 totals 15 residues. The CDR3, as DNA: TGTGCCAGCAGTCCCCCGGGCGATAGTTGGAATGAGCAGTTCTTC. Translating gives CASSPPGDSWNEQFF.

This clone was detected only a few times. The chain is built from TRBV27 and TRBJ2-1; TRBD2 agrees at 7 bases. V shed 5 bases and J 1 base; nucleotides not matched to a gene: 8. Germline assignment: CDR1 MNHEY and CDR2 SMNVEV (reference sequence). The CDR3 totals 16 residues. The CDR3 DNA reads TGTGCCAGCAGTCCTACTCCGGGGGGATCCTACAATGAGCAGTTCTTC. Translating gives CASSPTPGGSYNEQFF.

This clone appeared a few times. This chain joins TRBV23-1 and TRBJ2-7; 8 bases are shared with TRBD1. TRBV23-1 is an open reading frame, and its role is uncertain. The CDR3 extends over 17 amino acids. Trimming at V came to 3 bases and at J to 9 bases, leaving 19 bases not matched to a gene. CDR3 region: CASSHATLRGQGIRQYF. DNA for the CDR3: TGCGCCAGCAGTCATGCGACGCTCAGGGGGCAGGGGATAAGGCAGTACTTC.

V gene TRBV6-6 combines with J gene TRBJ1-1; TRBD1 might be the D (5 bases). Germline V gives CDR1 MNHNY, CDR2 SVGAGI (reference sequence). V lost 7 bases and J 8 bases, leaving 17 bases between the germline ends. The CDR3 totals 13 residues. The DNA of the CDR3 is TGTGCCAGCACCCAAGGGGTAACAGAAGAAGCTTTCTTT. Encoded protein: CASTQGVTEEAFF.

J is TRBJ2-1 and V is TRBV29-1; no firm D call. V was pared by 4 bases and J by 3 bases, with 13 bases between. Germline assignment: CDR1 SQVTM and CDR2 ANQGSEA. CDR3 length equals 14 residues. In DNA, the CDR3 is TGCAGCGTTGGAACAGTAACAGACTACAATGAGCAGTTCTTC. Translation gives CSVGTVTDYNEQFF.

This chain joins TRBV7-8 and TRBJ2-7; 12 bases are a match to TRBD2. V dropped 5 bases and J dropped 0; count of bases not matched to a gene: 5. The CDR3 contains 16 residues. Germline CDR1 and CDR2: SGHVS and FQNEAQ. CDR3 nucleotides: TGTGCCAGCAGCGCAGGACTAGCGGGGACCTCCTACGAGCAGTACTTC. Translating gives CASSAGLAGTSYEQYF. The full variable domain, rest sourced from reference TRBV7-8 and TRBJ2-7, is GAGVSQSPRYKVAKRGQDVALRCDPISGHVSLFWYQQALGQGPEFLTYFQNEAQLDKSGLPSDRFFAERPEGSVSTLKIQRTQQEDSAVYLCASSAGLAGTSYEQYFGPGTRLTVT.

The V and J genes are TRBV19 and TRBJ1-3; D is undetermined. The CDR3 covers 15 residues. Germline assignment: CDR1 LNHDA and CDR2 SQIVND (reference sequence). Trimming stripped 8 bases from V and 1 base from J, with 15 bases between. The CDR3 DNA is TGTGCCAGTTCGCTTCTCGGGGAATCTGGAAACACCATATATTTT. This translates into CASSLLGESGNTIYF.

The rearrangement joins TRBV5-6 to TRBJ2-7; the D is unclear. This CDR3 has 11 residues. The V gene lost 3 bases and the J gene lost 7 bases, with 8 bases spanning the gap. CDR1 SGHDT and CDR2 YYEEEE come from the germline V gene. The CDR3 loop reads CASSYSKEQYF. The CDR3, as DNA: TGTGCCAGCAGCTATTCAAAAGAGCAGTACTTC.

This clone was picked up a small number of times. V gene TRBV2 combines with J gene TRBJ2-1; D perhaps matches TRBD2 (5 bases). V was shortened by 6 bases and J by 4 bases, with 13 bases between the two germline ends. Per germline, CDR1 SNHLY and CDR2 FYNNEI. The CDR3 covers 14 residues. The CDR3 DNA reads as TGTGCCAGCAGGCCCAGGCTAGCATACAATGAGCAGTTCTTC. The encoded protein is CASRPRLAYNEQFF.

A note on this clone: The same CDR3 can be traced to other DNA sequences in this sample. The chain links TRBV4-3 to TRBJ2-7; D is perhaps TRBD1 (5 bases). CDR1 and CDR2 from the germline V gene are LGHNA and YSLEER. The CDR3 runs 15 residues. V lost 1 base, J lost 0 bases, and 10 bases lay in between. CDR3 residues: CASSQGQGISYEQYF. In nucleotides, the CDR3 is TGCGCCAGCAGCCAAGGGCAGGGTATCTCCTACGAGCAGTACTTC.

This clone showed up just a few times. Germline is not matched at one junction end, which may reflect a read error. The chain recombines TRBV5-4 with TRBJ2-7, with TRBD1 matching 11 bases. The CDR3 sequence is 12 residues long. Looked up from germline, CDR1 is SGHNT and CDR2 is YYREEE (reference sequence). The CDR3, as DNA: TGTGCCAGCAGCTTCGATCTTGGGACAGGGGGTTTC. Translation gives CASSFDLGTGGF. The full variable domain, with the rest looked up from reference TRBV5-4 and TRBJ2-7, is ETGVTQSPTHLIKTRGQQVTLRCSSQSGHNTVSWYQQALGQGPQFIFQYYREEENGRGNFPPRFSGLQFPNYSSELNVNALELDDSALYLCASSFDLGTGGFGPGTRLTVT.

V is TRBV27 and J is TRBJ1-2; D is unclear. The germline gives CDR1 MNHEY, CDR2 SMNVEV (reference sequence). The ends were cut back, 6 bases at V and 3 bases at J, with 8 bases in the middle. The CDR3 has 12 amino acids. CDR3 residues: CASRSGDYGYTF. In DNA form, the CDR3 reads TGTGCCAGCAGATCCGGGGACTATGGCTACACCTTC.

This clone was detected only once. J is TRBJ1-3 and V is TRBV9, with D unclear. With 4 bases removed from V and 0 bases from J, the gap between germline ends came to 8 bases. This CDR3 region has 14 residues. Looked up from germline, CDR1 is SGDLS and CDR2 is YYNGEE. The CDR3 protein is CASSTGSSGNTIYF. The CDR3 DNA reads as TGTGCCAGCAGCACGGGGAGCTCTGGAAACACCATATATTTT.

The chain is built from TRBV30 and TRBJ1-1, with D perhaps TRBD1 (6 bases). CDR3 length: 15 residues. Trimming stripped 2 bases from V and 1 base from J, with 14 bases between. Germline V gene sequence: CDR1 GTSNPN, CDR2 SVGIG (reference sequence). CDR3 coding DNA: TGTGCCTGGAGTCATTACGGCAGGGGGAACACTGAAGCTTTCTTT. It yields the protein CAWSHYGRGNTEAFF.

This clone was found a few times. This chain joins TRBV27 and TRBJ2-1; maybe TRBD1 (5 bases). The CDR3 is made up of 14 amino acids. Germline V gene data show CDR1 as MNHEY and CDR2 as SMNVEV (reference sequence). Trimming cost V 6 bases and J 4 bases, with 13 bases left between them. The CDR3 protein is CASSTRDAYNEQFF. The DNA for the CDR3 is TGTGCCAGCAGCACCAGGGATGCGTACAATGAGCAGTTCTTC.

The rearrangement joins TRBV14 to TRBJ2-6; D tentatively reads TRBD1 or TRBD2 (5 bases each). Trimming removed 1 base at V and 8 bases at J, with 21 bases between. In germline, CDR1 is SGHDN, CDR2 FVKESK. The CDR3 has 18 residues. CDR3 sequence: CASSQVWPGPLTTNVLTF. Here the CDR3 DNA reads TGTGCCAGCAGCCAAGTTTGGCCGGGGCCTTTAACGACCAACGTCCTGACTTTC.

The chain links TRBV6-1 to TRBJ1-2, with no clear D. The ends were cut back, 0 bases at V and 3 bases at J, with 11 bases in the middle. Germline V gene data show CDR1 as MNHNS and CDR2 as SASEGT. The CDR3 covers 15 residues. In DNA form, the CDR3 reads TGTGCCAGCAGTGAAGCGCCCGGGGTTCACTATGGCTACACCTTC. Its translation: CASSEAPGVHYGYTF.

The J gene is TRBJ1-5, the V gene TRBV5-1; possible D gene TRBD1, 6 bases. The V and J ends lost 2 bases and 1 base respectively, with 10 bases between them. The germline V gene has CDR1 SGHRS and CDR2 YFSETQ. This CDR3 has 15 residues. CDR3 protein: CASSFEGGSNQPQHF. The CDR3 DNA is TGCGCCAGCAGCTTCGAGGGGGGGAGCAATCAGCCCCAGCATTTT.

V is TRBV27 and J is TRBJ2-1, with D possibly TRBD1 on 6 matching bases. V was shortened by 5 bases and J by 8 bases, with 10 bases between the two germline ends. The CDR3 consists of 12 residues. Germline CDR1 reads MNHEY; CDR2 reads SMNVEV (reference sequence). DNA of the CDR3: TGTGCCAGCAGTCTACAGGGCCATGAGCAGTTCTTC. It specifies CASSLQGHEQFF.

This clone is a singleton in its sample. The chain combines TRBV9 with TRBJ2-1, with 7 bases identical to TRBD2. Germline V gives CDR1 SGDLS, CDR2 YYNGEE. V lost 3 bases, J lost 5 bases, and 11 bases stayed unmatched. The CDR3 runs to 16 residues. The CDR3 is CASSAGTWGGNNEQFF. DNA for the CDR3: TGTGCCAGCAGCGCAGGCACGTGGGGAGGGAACAATGAGCAGTTCTTC.

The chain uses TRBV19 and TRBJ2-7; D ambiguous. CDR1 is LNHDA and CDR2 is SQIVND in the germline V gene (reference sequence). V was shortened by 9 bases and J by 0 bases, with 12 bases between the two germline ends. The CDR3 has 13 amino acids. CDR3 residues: CASGDSSSYEQYF. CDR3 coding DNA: TGTGCCAGCGGAGATTCAAGCTCCTACGAGCAGTACTTC.

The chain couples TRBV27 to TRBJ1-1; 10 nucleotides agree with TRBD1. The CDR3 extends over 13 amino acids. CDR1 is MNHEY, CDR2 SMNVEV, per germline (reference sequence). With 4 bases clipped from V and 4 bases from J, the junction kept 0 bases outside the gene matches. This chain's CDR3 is CASSWTGGTEAFF. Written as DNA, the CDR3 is TGTGCCAGCAGTTGGACAGGGGGCACTGAAGCTTTCTTT.

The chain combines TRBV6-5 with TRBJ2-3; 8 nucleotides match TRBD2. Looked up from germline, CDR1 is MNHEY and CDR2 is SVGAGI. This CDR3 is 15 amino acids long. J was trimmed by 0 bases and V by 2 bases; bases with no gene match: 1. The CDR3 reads CASSYGGGSTDTQYF. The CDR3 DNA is TGTGCCAGCAGTTACGGCGGGGGGAGCACAGATACGCAGTATTTT.